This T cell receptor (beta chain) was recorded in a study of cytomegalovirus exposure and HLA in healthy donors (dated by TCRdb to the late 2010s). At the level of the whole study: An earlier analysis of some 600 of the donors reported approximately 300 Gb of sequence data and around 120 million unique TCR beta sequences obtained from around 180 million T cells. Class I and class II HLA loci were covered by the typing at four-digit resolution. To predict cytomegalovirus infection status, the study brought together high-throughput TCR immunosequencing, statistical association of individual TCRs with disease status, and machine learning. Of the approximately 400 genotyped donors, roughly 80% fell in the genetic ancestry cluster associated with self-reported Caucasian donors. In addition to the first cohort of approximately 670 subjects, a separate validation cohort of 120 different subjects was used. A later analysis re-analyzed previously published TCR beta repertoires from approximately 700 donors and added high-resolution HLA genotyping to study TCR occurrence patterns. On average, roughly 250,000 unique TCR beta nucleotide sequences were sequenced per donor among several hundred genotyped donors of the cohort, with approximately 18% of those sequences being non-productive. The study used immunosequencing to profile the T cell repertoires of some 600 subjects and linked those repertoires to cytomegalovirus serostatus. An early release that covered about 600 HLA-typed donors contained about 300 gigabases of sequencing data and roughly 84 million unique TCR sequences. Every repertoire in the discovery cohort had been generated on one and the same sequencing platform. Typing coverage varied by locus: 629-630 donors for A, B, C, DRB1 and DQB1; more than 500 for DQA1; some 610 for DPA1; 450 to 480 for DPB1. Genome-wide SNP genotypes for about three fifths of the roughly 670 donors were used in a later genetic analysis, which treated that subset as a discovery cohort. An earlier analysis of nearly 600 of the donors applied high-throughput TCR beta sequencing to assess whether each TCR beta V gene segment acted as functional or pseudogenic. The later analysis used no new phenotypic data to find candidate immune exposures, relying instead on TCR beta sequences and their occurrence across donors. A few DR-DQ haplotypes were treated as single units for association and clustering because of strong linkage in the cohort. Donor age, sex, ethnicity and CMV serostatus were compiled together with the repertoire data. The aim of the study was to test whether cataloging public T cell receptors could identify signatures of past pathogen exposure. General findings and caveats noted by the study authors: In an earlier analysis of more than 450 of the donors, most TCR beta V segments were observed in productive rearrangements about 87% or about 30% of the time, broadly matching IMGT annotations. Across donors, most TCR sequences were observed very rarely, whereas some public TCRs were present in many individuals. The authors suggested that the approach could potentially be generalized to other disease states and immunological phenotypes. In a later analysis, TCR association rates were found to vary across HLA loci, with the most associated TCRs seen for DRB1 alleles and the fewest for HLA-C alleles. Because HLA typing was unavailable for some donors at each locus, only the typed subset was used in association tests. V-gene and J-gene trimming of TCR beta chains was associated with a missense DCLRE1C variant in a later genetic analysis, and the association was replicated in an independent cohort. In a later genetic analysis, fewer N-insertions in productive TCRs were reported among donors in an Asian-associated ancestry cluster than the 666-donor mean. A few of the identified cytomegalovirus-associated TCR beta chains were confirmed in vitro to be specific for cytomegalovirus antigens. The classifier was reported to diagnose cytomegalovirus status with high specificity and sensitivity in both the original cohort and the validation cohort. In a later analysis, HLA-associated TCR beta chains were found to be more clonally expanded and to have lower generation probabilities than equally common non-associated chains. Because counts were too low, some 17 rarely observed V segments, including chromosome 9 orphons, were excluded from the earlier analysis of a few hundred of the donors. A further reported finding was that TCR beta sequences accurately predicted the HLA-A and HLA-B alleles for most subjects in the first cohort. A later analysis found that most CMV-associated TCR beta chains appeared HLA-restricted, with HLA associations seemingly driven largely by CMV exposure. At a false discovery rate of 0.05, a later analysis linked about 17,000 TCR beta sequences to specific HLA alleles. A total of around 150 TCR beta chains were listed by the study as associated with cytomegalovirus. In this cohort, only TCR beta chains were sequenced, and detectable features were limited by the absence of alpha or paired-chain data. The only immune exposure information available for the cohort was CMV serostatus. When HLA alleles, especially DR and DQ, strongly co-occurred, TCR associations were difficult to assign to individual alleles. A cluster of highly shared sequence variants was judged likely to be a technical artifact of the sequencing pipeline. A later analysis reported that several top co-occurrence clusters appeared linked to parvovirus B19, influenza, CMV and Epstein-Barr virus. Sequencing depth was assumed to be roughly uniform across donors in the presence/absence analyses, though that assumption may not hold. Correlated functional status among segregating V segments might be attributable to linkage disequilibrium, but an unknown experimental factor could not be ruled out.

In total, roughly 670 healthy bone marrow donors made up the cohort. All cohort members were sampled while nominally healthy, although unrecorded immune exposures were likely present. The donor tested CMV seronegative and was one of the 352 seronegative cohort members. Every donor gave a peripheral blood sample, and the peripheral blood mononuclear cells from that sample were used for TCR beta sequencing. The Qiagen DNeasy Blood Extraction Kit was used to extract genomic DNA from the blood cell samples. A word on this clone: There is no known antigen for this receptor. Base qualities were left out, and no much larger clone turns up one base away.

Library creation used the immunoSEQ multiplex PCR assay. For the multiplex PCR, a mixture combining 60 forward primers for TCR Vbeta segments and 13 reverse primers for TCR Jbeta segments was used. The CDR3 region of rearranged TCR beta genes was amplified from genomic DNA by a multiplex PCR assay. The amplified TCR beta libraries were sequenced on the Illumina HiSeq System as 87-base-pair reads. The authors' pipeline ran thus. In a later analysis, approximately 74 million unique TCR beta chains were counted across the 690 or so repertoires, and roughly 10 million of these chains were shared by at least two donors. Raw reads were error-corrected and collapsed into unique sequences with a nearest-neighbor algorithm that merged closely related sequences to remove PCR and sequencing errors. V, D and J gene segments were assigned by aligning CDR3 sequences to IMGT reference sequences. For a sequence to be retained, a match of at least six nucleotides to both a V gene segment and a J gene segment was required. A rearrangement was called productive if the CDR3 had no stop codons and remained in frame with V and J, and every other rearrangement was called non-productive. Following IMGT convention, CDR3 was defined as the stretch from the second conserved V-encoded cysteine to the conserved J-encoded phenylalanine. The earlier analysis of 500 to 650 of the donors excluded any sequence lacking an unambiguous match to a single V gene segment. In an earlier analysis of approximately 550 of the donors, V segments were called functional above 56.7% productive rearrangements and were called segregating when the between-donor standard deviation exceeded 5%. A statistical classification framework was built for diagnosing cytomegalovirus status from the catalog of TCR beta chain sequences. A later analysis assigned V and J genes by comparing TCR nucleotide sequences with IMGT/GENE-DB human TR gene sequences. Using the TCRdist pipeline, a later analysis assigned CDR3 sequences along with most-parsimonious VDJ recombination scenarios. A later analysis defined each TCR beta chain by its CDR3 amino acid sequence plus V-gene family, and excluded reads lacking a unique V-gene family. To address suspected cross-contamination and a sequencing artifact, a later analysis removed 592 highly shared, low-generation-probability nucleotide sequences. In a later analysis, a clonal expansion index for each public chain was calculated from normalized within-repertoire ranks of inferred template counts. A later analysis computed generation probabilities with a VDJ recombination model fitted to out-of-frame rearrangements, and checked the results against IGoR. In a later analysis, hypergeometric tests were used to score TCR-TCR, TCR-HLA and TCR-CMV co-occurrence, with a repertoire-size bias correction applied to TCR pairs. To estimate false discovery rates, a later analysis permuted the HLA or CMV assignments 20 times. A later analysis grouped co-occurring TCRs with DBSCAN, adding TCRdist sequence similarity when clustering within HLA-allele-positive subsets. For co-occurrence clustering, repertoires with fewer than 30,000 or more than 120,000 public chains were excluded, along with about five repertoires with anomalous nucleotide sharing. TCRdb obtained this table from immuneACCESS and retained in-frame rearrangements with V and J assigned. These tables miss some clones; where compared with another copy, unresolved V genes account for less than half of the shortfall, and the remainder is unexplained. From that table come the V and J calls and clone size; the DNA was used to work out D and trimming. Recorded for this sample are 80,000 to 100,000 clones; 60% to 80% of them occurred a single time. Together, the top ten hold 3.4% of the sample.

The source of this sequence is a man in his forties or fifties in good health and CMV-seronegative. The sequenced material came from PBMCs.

DNA sequence: TGTGCCAGTAGTACCGGACTAGCGCGCACAGATACGCAGTATTTT. This gives the protein CASSTGLARTDTQYF. The chain is assembled from TRBV19 and TRBJ2-3; TRBD2 aligns with 9 central bases. Its CDR3 holds 15 amino acids, cysteine through phenylalanine. This entry keeps only the CDR3 DNA: 45 bases, framed from base 1. V trim: 4 bases; J trim: 1 base; unmatched bases: 3. As encoded in the germline V gene (reference sequence), CDR1 is LNHDA while CDR2 is SQIVND.